The subject of this entry is one T cell receptor (beta chain). The antigen this receptor binds is unknown. Base qualities are not recorded, but no much larger clone differs from it by a single base. These data are taken from a study of beta chain features in type 1 diabetes (dated by TCRdb to 2016 to 2018). Study-level background: No differences in mean age, gender distribution, total cell number or subset yield were found between patients and healthy donors. Across all samples, some 110,000,000 sorted cells were examined, and cell number per subset correlated strongly with RNA yield. In the study, recently diagnosed type 1 diabetes patients and matched healthy donors were compared on the TCRB repertoires of their sorted circulating CD4+ T cell subsets. Whereas all 30 or so donors provided naive and central memory subsets, regulatory and stem cell-like memory subsets were isolated from just 8 patients and about eight healthy donors.

The full study reports these points: Sequencing cDNA rather than genomic DNA could over-represent highly expressing activated cells, although activation and CD3 levels did not differ between groups. In all four CD4+ subsets, TCRB CDR3 length was moderately but significantly shorter in type 1 diabetes patients. Patients with type 1 diabetes made fewer insertions and deleted more nucleotides at VDJ recombination sites, implying thymic rearrangement abnormalities. Naive, central memory and regulatory TCRB repertoires appeared more similar among patients than among healthy donors. HLA sub-analyses involved small numbers of individuals, so any influence of HLA type on TCRB rearrangement remained unresolved. PCR might favor shorter templates, but patient and control samples were amplified and corrected together, so any skew would affect both groups equally.

A single peripheral blood draw of about 116 mL on average was collected from each donor into heparinised tubes. A BD FACSAria II and a panel including CD45RO, CCR7, CD25, CD127, CD95 and CD27 were used to sort naive, central memory, regulatory and stem cell-like memory CD4+ T cells. Every sorted population had a purity above 95%. PBMCs were isolated right away by Lymphoprep density gradient centrifugation and were stained directly, without culture. So that batch effects would be minimized, each experiment stained and sorted samples in pairs, pairing one healthy donor with one patient. Trimming takes 5 bases off V and 9 bases off J; junction bases not matched to a gene: 8. There are 12 amino acids in the CDR3, from cysteine to phenylalanine inclusive. Only CDR3 DNA is held: 36 bases, read in frame from base 1. The germline V gene (reference sequence) yields SGHNT for CDR1 and YYREEE for CDR2. The entire amount of isolated RNA was reverse transcribed using the High Capacity cDNA Reverse Transcription Kit, so the sequenced TCRB transcripts were expressed ones. Deep immunoSEQ sequencing was applied to naive, central memory and regulatory T cell samples, giving an average of roughly 3.5 million total reads per sample. Sorted cells were lysed in RLT buffer and RNA was extracted with DNase-treated RNeasy Micro or Mini kits, depending on cell number. Each cell subset was processed separately to prevent cross-contamination, with patient and healthy donor samples processed together. The immunoSEQ multiplex PCR was used to amplify TCRB sequences from cDNA, generating 87-bp fragments that spanned the CDR3 region. Sequencing of the amplicons was performed on the Illumina HiSeq platform. The original methods were these. PCR bias was computationally corrected using synthetic template baselines, reads within Hamming distance 2 were collapsed, and singletons that could not be merged were discarded. Reads were aligned to IMGT to assign V, D and J genes, CDR3 length, and insertions or deletions at six rearrangement sites. Clonotype counts were normalized to sorted cell number within each subset before computing true diversity and Gini coefficients with the tcR R package. The overlap coefficient, calculated on TCRB nucleotide sequences, was used to quantify repertoire sharing. TCRdb carries this immuneACCESS record with in-frame sequences only. Its versions omit some clonotypes, under half of them owing to an unresolved V gene in the studies checked, with the rest unexplained. V, J and clone size are taken as reported in that table, and D and trimming were inferred from the DNA itself. The sample table shows roughly 150,000 clones, and around 8% are seen once. The top ten clonotypes cover about 0.6% of the sample.

This clonotype was obtained from a man aged 18 to 29 in good health. The V gene is TRBV5-4 and the J gene is TRBJ2-7, with 7 bases in between that match TRBD1. The sample taken for sequencing was central memory CD4+ T cells from blood. The CDR3 protein is CASSYDRDVQYF. The nucleotide sequence is TGTGCCAGCAGTTATGACAGGGATGTGCAGTACTTC. Reference TRBV5-4 and TRBJ2-7 proteins supply the regions before and after the CDR3; the full variable domain is: ETGVTQSPTHLIKTRGQQVTLRCSSQSGHNTVSWYQQALGQGPQFIFQYYREEENGRGNFPPRFSGLQFPNYSSELNVNALELDDSALYLCASSYDRDVQYFGPGTRLTVT.